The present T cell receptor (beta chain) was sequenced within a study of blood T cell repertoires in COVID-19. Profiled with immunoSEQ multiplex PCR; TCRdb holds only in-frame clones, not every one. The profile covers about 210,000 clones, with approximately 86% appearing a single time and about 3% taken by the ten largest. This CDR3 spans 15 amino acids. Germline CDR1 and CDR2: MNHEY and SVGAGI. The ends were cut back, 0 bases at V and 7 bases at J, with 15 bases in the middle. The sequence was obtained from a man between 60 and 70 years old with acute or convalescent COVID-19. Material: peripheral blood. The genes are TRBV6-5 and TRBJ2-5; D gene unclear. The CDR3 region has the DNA TGTGCCAGCAGTTACTCGACCCCTTTAACAGCGACCCAGTACTTC. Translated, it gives CASSYSTPLTATQYF.